Listed below are T cell receptor beta chains from one sample, sequenced in a study of shared clonotypes between healthy human individuals. Measured with immunoSEQ multiplex PCR; TCRdb has only the in-frame clones, and not every one. The sample has approximately 600,000 clones, approximately 95% seen once. The sequenced sample consisted of naive CD8+ T cells sorted from blood. The receptors were gathered from a woman in her 30s in good health. Each CDR3 is given with its conserved first and last residue. The D gene is left open where the match is weak.

J: TRBJ2-7
D: NA
V: TRBV4-1
length: 14
DNA: TGCGCCAGCAGCCACTTACCGGGAAATTACGAGCAGTACTTC
CDR3: CASSHLPGNYEQYF

J: TRBJ2-3
D: TRBD2
V: TRBV7-9
length: 16
DNA: TGTGCCAGCAGCACAGTAGCGGGAGAGGTGACAGATACGCAGTATTTT
CDR3: CASSTVAGEVTDTQYF

J: TRBJ2-3
D: NA
V: TRBV6-5
length: 15
DNA: TGTGCCAGCAGCCTGGCAGGGCCAGGGGCAGATACGCAGTATTTT
CDR3: CASSLAGPGADTQYF

J: TRBJ2-1
D: TRBD1
V: TRBV9
length: 16
DNA: TGTGCCAGCAGCGTAGAAAGGACAGGGGCCTACAATGAGCAGTTCTTC
CDR3: CASSVERTGAYNEQFF

J: TRBJ2-7
D: TRBD2
V: TRBV27
length: 15
DNA: TGTGCCAGCATCAATTCTAGCGGGAGAGGGGGCGAGCAGTACTTC
CDR3: CASINSSGRGGEQYF

J: TRBJ2-1
D: NA
V: TRBV27
length: 14
DNA: TGTGCCAGCAAGGTCACAGCCACCTACAATGAGCAGTTCTTC
CDR3: CASKVTATYNEQFF

J: TRBJ2-1
D: NA
V: TRBV7-9
length: 14
DNA: TGTGCCAGCAGCTCGCCAGGACCCTACAATGAGCAGTTCTTC
CDR3: CASSSPGPYNEQFF

J: TRBJ2-7
D: NA
V: TRBV28
length: 16
DNA: TGTGCCAGCAGTCCACTAACGGGACCGATAACCTACGAGCAGTACTTC
CDR3: CASSPLTGPITYEQYF

J: TRBJ1-1
D: NA
V: TRBV9
length: 13
DNA: TGTGCCAGCAGCGCCTACAAGAACACTGAAGCTTTCTTT
CDR3: CASSAYKNTEAFF

J: TRBJ2-7
D: TRBD2
V: TRBV4-1
length: 17
DNA: TGCGCCAGCAGCCAAGAATCTTTAGCGGGAGGGCCCTACGAGCAGTACTTC
CDR3: CASSQESLAGGPYEQYF